The rows below give T cell receptor beta chains drawn from one sample of a study of CD4+ T cells in melanoma. Using immunoSEQ multiplex PCR, the repertoire was profiled, and TCRdb retains in-frame clones only, with some absent. The sample lists roughly 12,000 clones; about 72% were seen once. Material for sequencing was cells from a culture (not recorded whether cultured in vitro). The receptors were sampled from a human donor with melanoma. CDR3s include the opening cysteine and the closing phenylalanine or tryptophan. The D gene is left open where the match is weak. Clone size is given for some rows only: seen once, a few or many times, or a class if the clone is expanded.

-	TRBD2	TRBV7-9	TRBJ2-1	TGTGCCAGCAGCCCAAGGGGGGGGTGGACTAGCGGGAATGAGCAGTTCTTC	CASSPRGGWTSGNEQFF
few	-	TRBV10-3	TRBJ1-1	TGTGCCATCATGGCCGGGGGTTCGCACACTGAAGCTTTCTTT	CAIMAGGSHTEAFF
-	TRBD2	TRBV4-1	TRBJ2-7	TGCGCCAGCAGCCCGTACCTAATTCGAGGGGGACTAGCATACGAGCAGTACTTC	CASSPYLIRGGLAYEQYF
-	-	TRBV9	TRBJ1-4	TGTGCCAGCAGCGTAGCAGGCGGACACTATCTCGAAAAACTGTTTTTT	CASSVAGGHYLEKLFF
-	-	TRBV5-1	TRBJ2-7	TGCGCCAGCAGCTTAGGTTACGAGCAGTACTTC	CASSLGYEQYF
once	TRBD2	TRBV5-1	TRBJ2-2	TGCGCCAGCACCCGAGCTAGCGGGGCCCCCGGGGAGCTGTTTTTT	CASTRASGAPGELFF
-	-	TRBV30	TRBJ1-3	TGTGCCTGGAGTGTAGGGGGGCTTAATTTCGGAAACACCATATATTTT	CAWSVGGLNFGNTIYF
-	-	TRBV2	TRBJ1-1	TGTGCCAGCAGGACCGGGGGCGGGACATTCCCCACTGAAGCTTTCTTT	CASRTGGGTFPTEAFF
few	-	TRBV19	TRBJ1-5	TGTGCCAGTAGTCAGCGGGGAGCCACCAATCAGCCCCAGCATTTT	CASSQRGATNQPQHF
-	-	TRBV7-9	TRBJ2-6	TGTGCCAGCAACGCTAGAGGTCTTGGCGCTGGGGCCAACGTCCTGACTTTC	CASNARGLGAGANVLTF
-	TRBD1	TRBV18	TRBJ2-5	TGTGCCAGCTCACCCGGGACAGGTAGTTTGAAGACCCAGTACTTC	CASSPGTGSLKTQYF
-	-	TRBV7-9	TRBJ1-1	TGTGCCAGCAGCTCACAAACGAACACTGAAGCTTTCTTT	CASSSQTNTEAFF
-	-	TRBV5-8	TRBJ2-7	TGTGCCAGCAGCTTGGGGACAGCCAATCCCTACGAGCAGTACTTC	CASSLGTANPYEQYF
-	-	TRBV7-6	TRBJ2-5	TGTGCCAGCAGCTATGACAGGACAGAGACCCAGTACTTC	CASSYDRTETQYF
-	-	TRBV7-9	TRBJ2-3	TGTGCCAGCAGTGCAGGGTCAGCTACGCAGTATTTT	CASSAGSATQYF